This is a list of T cell receptor beta chains from one sample in a study of untreated major depressive disorder. Measured with immunoSEQ multiplex PCR; TCRdb has only the in-frame clones, and not every one. The table lists fewer than 30,000 clones, around 90% of them singletons. The sequenced material came from CD4+ T cells from PBMCs. Receptors originate from a woman aged 25 to 39 with major depressive disorder. Each CDR3 is given with its conserved first and last residue. A D gene is named only where the DNA matches it firmly.

j_call	d_call	v_call	cdr3_aa	cdr3_nt
TRBJ2-1	NA	TRBV11-2	CASSRGGEQFF	TGTGCCAGCAGCCGGGGTGGTGAGCAGTTCTTC
TRBJ2-7	TRBD1	TRBV7-3	CASSLSGTGTYEQYF	TGTGCCAGCAGCTTGTCCGGGACAGGGACCTACGAGCAGTACTTC
TRBJ2-1	TRBD2	TRBV5-1	CASSAPSGRALVYNEQFF	TGCGCCAGCAGCGCCCCCAGCGGGAGGGCCCTTGTCTACAATGAGCAGTTCTTC
TRBJ2-3	TRBD1	TRBV7-9	CASSSTGGIDTQYF	TGTGCCAGCAGTTCCACAGGGGGCATAGATACGCAGTATTTT
TRBJ2-7	TRBD2	TRBV19	CASSIGTSGNYEQYF	TGTGCCAGTAGTATCGGAACTAGCGGAAACTACGAGCAGTACTTC
TRBJ2-2	NA	TRBV19	CASMNSLNTGELFF	TGTGCCAGTATGAATAGTCTTAACACCGGGGAGCTGTTTTTT
TRBJ2-1	NA	TRBV27	CASSYRVTNEQFF	TGTGCCAGCAGCTATAGGGTAACCAATGAGCAGTTCTTC
TRBJ2-7	NA	TRBV4-1	CASSPGNRDDYEQYF	TGCGCCAGCAGCCCTGGGAACAGGGATGACTACGAGCAGTACTTC
TRBJ2-6	NA	TRBV19	CASSIQEANVLTF	TGTGCCAGTAGTATTCAGGAGGCCAACGTCCTGACTTTC
TRBJ1-6	TRBD1	TRBV9	CASSEGDRANSPLHF	TGTGCCAGCAGCGAGGGGGACAGGGCCAATTCACCCCTCCACTTT
TRBJ2-2	TRBD1	TRBV27	CASRQTGANTGELFF	TGTGCCAGCAGGCAAACAGGGGCGAACACCGGGGAGCTGTTTTTT